This T cell receptor beta chain was profiled in a study of blood T cell repertoires in COVID-19. Libraries were prepared by immunoSEQ multiplex PCR; TCRdb keeps only in-frame clonotypes and omits some of them. The table includes about 73,000 clones, 80% to 90% detected once. Germline CDR1 SGHVS, CDR2 FQNEAQ. J was trimmed by 9 bases and V by 5 bases; bases with no gene match: 6. The CDR3 is 12 amino acids. This chain connects TRBV7-8 to TRBJ2-7; 8 bases map to TRBD1. Sequenced sample: peripheral blood. The origin of this receptor is an elderly man with acute or convalescent COVID-19. CDR3 in DNA: TGTGCCAGCAGCCCCCGACAGGGGCGGCAGTACTTC. Protein product: CASSPRQGRQYF. The variable domain in full, completed from reference TRBV7-8 and TRBJ2-7, reads GAGVSQSPRYKVAKRGQDVALRCDPISGHVSLFWYQQALGQGPEFLTYFQNEAQLDKSGLPSDRFFAERPEGSVSTLKIQRTQQEDSAVYLCASSPRQGRQYFGPGTRLTVT.